One T cell receptor (beta chain) is described in this entry. Libraries were prepared by immunoSEQ multiplex PCR; TCRdb keeps only in-frame clonotypes and omits some of them. Of around 79,000 clones detected, 83% appear once; the ten largest clones hold about 6.5%. There are 15 residues in the CDR3. Trimming stripped 6 bases from V and 8 bases from J, with 19 bases between. Germline V lookup: CDR1 MNHEY, CDR2 SVGAGI. This sample was taken from a study of blood T cell repertoires in COVID-19. Across the whole study: Specimens from acute and convalescent COVID-19 originated in the United States, Italy and Spain.

This sequence originates from a woman aged 55-70 years with acute or convalescent COVID-19. Source material: peripheral blood. This chain uses TRBV6-5 with TRBJ1-4; D may be TRBD1 (5 bases). CDR3 residues: CASSLDGGRGEKLFF. As DNA, the CDR3 is TGTGCCAGCAGCCTAGACGGGGGTCGGGGAGAAAAACTGTTTTTT.